The rows below give T cell receptor beta chains drawn from one sample of a study of blood T cell repertoires in COVID-19. Method: immunoSEQ multiplex PCR; TCRdb's copy keeps in-frame clones and lacks some. This sample has around 120,000 clones, with roughly 90% found just once. What was sequenced was peripheral blood. These receptors all come from a man aged 50-59 years with acute or convalescent COVID-19. The CDR3 runs from the conserved cysteine through the conserved F or W. D genes are given only for firm matches. Rows may omit the clone size; those that give it use once, few, many or a size class.

TRBJ2-3 | NA | 14 | once | TRBV7-2 | CASSFLYSSDTQYF | TGTGCCAGCAGCTTCTTGTACAGCTCAGATACGCAGTATTTT
TRBJ1-2 | NA | 17 | NA | TRBV3-1/TRBV3-2 | CASSQDLMGRKGYGYTF | TGTGCCAGCAGCCAAGATCTAATGGGGAGGAAGGGCTATGGCTACACCTTC
TRBJ2-7 | NA | 15 | NA | TRBV5-4 | CASSGIQGSRREQYF | TGTGCCAGCAGCGGGATACAGGGCTCAAGGAGGGAGCAGTACTTC
TRBJ1-1 | NA | 14 | once | TRBV7-9 | CASSLVAVNTEAFF | TGTGCCAGCAGCTTAGTGGCAGTGAACACTGAAGCTTTCTTT
TRBJ2-4 | TRBD2 | 15 | NA | TRBV2 | CASLGLVGAKNIQYF | TGTGCCAGCCTCGGACTAGTGGGAGCCAAAAACATTCAGTACTTC
TRBJ2-2 | NA | 15 | once | TRBV11-2 | CASSVRGGNTGELFF | TGTGCCAGCAGCGTAAGGGGCGGAAACACCGGGGAGCTGTTTTTT
TRBJ2-7 | NA | 14 | NA | TRBV19 | CASSIGGNSYEQYF | TGTGCCAGTAGTATCGGCGGGAACTCCTACGAGCAGTACTTC
TRBJ1-2 | TRBD1 | 17 | NA | TRBV5-6 | CASSPPGTGASNYGYTF | TGTGCCAGCAGCCCACCCGGGACAGGAGCTTCTAACTATGGCTACACCTTC
TRBJ2-3 | TRBD1 | 15 | NA | TRBV27 | CASSLTGGRGDTQYF | TGTGCCAGCAGTTTAACAGGGGGCCGGGGAGATACGCAGTATTTT
TRBJ2-7 | TRBD2 | 14 | NA | TRBV12-5 | CASGPPGLPSEQYF | TGTGCTAGTGGCCCCCCGGGACTACCCTCCGAGCAGTACTTC
TRBJ2-5 | NA | 15 | NA | TRBV7-6 | CASSARGQSQETQYF | TGTGCCAGCAGTGCCCGTGGACAGTCCCAAGAGACCCAGTACTTC
TRBJ2-3 | TRBD1 | 18 | few | TRBV24-1 | CATSDLNTGGRITDTQYF | TGTGCCACCAGTGATTTGAATACAGGGGGGCGCATCACAGATACGCAGTATTTT
TRBJ1-3 | NA | 20 | NA | TRBV30 | CAWSVGRSFPLSRSGNTIYF | TGTGCCTGGAGTGTGGGCCGGTCCTTCCCCCTTTCTCGCTCTGGAAACACCATATATTTT
TRBJ1-2 | NA | 16 | once | TRBV28 | CASNEVGTRGFSGYTF | TGTGCCAGCAATGAAGTCGGGACACGGGGTTTTTCAGGCTACACCTTC
TRBJ2-2 | NA | 15 | NA | TRBV25-1 | CASSLPGDLTGELFF | TGTGCCAGCAGTTTACCCGGGGATCTCACCGGGGAGCTGTTTTTT
TRBJ1-5 | TRBD1 | 15 | NA | TRBV29-1 | CRARTGLMSNQPQHF | TGCAGAGCACGGACAGGTTTGATGAGCAATCAGCCCCAGCATTTT
TRBJ2-5 | TRBD1 | 17 | NA | TRBV7-9 | CASSGGIGQGEWETQYF | TGTGCCAGCAGCGGCGGGATTGGACAGGGGGAGTGGGAGACCCAGTACTTC
TRBJ1-2 | NA | 14 | once | TRBV7-2 | CASSLSVGSGGYTF | TGTGCCAGCAGCTTGTCGGTAGGGTCGGGAGGCTACACCTTC
TRBJ2-5 | TRBD2 | 16 | NA | TRBV5-4 | CASSLGFGGVQETQYF | TGTGCCAGCAGCTTGGGGTTCGGGGGGGTCCAAGAGACCCAGTACTTC
TRBJ2-7 | TRBD1 | 14 | NA | TRBV24-1 | CATSDPDRGREQYF | TGTGCCACCAGTGACCCGGACAGGGGGCGCGAGCAGTACTTC
TRBJ1-1 | TRBD1 | 16 | NA | TRBV5-1 | CASSLGDRGWNTEAFF | TGCGCCAGCAGCTTGGGAGACAGGGGGTGGAACACTGAAGCTTTCTTT
TRBJ1-1 | TRBD1 | 14 | NA | TRBV6-5 | CASSYRGLNTEAFF | TGTGCCAGCAGTTACAGGGGGCTGAACACTGAAGCTTTCTTT
TRBJ2-7 | NA | 13 | NA | TRBV11-2 | CASSRAEAYEQYF | TGTGCCAGCAGCCGAGCGGAGGCCTACGAGCAGTACTTC
TRBJ2-5 | TRBD2 | 15 | NA | TRBV3-1/TRBV3-2 | CASSQGGLAEETQYF | TGTGCCAGCAGCCAAGGGGGACTAGCGGAAGAGACCCAGTACTTC
TRBJ2-7 | NA | 17 | NA | TRBV4-3 | CASSQDQVAGARYEQYF | TGCGCCAGCAGCCAAGATCAAGTCGCGGGGGCGCGTTACGAGCAGTACTTC
TRBJ1-5 | TRBD1 | 15 | NA | TRBV18 | CASSGTDYSNQPQHF | TGTGCCAGCTCTGGGACAGATTATAGCAATCAGCCCCAGCATTTT
TRBJ2-3 | NA | 15 | NA | TRBV19 | CASSNKRLSTDTQYF | TGTGCCAGTAGTAACAAGAGACTTAGCACAGATACGCAGTATTTT
TRBJ2-2 | TRBD2 | 15 | NA | TRBV6-5 | CASRRGLGGSGELFF | TGTGCCAGCAGGCGGGGACTAGGGGGGTCCGGGGAGCTGTTTTTT
TRBJ1-5 | NA | 12 | NA | TRBV15 | CATSRADQPQHF | TGTGCCACCAGCAGAGCGGATCAGCCCCAGCATTTT
TRBJ1-1 | NA | 14 | once | TRBV27 | CASSSGGVHTEAFF | TGTGCCAGCAGTTCAGGAGGGGTACACACTGAAGCTTTCTTT
TRBJ1-1 | NA | 11 | NA | TRBV19 | CAPKAVSGAFF | TGTGCCCCAAAAGCAGTGTCGGGAGCTTTCTTT
TRBJ2-7 | TRBD2 | 16 | once | TRBV6-1 | CASSETRLADRYEQYF | TGTGCCAGCAGTGAAACCAGACTAGCGGACCGCTACGAGCAGTACTTC
TRBJ1-5 | NA | 13 | NA | TRBV5-1 | CASSIGINQPQHF | TGCGCCAGCAGTATCGGGATCAATCAGCCCCAGCATTTT
TRBJ1-2 | TRBD1 | 13 | once | TRBV6-2/TRBV6-3 | CASSPRDRVGYTF | TGTGCCAGCAGTCCCCGGGACAGAGTGGGCTACACCTTC
TRBJ2-5 | NA | 14 | NA | TRBV5-1 | CASSLSGSQETQYF | TGCGCCAGCAGCCTTAGCGGTTCCCAAGAGACCCAGTACTTC
TRBJ2-1 | TRBD2 | 15 | NA | TRBV2 | CASSYGTSGRLEQFF | TGTGCCAGCAGTTATGGGACTAGCGGAAGGTTGGAGCAGTTCTTC
TRBJ1-6 | NA | 13 | NA | TRBV30 | CAWSVGGDSPLHF | TGTGCCTGGAGTGTAGGGGGGGATTCACCCCTCCACTTT
TRBJ1-1 | NA | 14 | NA | TRBV5-4 | CASSLDSMNTEAFF | TGTGCCAGCAGCTTGGACAGCATGAACACTGAAGCTTTCTTT
TRBJ2-2 | NA | 14 | once | TRBV7-6 | CASSPDPGSGELFF | TGTGCCAGCAGTCCGGACCCGGGGTCGGGGGAGCTGTTTTTT
TRBJ2-7 | TRBD2 | 16 | NA | TRBV10-2 | CASSPSKPGGSYEQYF | TGCGCCAGCAGTCCCTCAAAACCGGGAGGGTCCTACGAGCAGTACTTC
TRBJ2-7 | TRBD2 | 16 | NA | TRBV9 | CASSSGGGTSGYEQYF | TGTGCCAGCAGCTCAGGAGGCGGGACTAGCGGTTACGAGCAGTACTTC
TRBJ2-1 | TRBD2 | 14 | few | TRBV5-1 | CASSGGLAGGFQFF | TGCGCCAGCAGCGGGGGACTAGCGGGAGGTTTCCAGTTCTTC
TRBJ2-7 | TRBD2 | 18 | NA | TRBV7-9 | CASVPTSGRAWVRGEQYF | TGTGCCAGCGTCCCGACTAGCGGGAGGGCCTGGGTCAGAGGGGAGCAGTACTTC
TRBJ2-5 | NA | 13 | NA | TRBV5-1 | CASSRLATETQYF | TGCGCCAGCAGCCGCTTGGCCACGGAGACCCAGTACTTC
TRBJ2-2 | NA | 15 | NA | TRBV7-8 | CASSLMAAVPGELFF | TGTGCCAGCAGCTTAATGGCGGCGGTGCCCGGGGAGCTGTTTTTT
TRBJ1-5 | NA | 15 | NA | TRBV19 | CASSSGRVGGQPQHF | TGTGCCAGTAGTAGTGGCAGGGTAGGCGGTCAGCCCCAGCATTTT
TRBJ2-7 | TRBD1 | 14 | NA | TRBV3-1/TRBV3-2 | CASSQGQGVNEQYF | TGTGCCAGCAGCCAAGGACAGGGGGTCAACGAGCAGTACTTC
TRBJ1-1 | NA | 14 | NA | TRBV15 | CATSRHNGGTEAFF | TGTGCCACCAGCAGACATAACGGGGGTACTGAAGCTTTCTTT
TRBJ1-2 | NA | 13 | NA | TRBV28 | CASIMSLGGGYTF | TGTGCCAGCATTATGTCGCTAGGCGGTGGCTACACCTTC